This T cell receptor beta chain was retrieved from a study of T-cell memory formation after mild COVID-19. General study results and limits: Mainly in CM and EM were contracting CD4+ clones; CD8+ were in EMRA. Clones contracting over day 15 to 85 were CD4/CD8 balanced, with later expanders leaning CD4+. SARS-CoV-2 specificity of second-wave clones peaking day 37 was unconfirmed.

This clonotype was counted a few times. Its antigen remains unknown. This CDR3 fails to terminate in the conserved phenylalanine or tryptophan, so it likely reflects a read error. 5'RACE with constant-segment primers yielded barcoded, UMI-tagged TCR alpha and TCR beta cDNA libraries. TCRdb called the 5' RACE reads again in MiXCR, with one record for every CDR3 protein. The table includes around 250,000 distinct CDR3 sequences, roughly a tenth detected once. CDR3 length equals 14 residues. Germline CDR1 DFQATT, CDR2 SNEGSKA (reference sequence). This TCR came from a man younger than 35 who had mild COVID-19 (a few samples of this study predate the infection). Cell type and time point are not known. The source material was PBMCs or a T cell subset sorted from them (not recorded which). The chain recombines TRBV20-1 with TRBJ1-5, with a tentative D call TRBD1 (6 bases). CDR3 in DNA: TGCAGTGCTAGAGGCCTACAGGGCTATCACCCCCAGCATTTG. This sequence encodes CSARGLQGYHPQHL.